The 9 T cell receptor beta chains listed next were all sequenced from one sample in a study of beta chain features in type 1 diabetes. Antigens of these TCRs are unknown. Findings of the study overall: Type 1 diabetes patients had moderately but significantly shorter TCRB CDR3s in all four CD4+ subsets.

All of the isolated RNA was reverse transcribed, so expressed TCRB transcripts were sequenced. Clones were read by immunoSEQ multiplex PCR, and TCRdb kept only the in-frame ones, dropping some. The table shows more than 120,000 clones, with 10% to 15% occurring only once. The sequenced sample consisted of central memory CD4+ T cells from blood. Every receptor here comes from a man between 18 and 29 years old with type 1 diabetes.

The V gene is TRBV28, the J gene TRBJ2-3; D uncertain. The CDR3 covers 11 residues. The V gene's germline CDR1 is MDHEN and CDR2 SYDVKM. The germline V and J ends were trimmed by 8 bases and 5 bases, with 8 bases remaining between them. The CDR3 nucleotides read TGTGCCAGCGCCCAGGAAGATACGCAGTATTTT. Encoded protein: CASAQEDTQYF.

The table lists this clone with many counts. The gene calls are TRBV5-1 and TRBJ1-1; 8 bases agree with TRBD1. The CDR3 has 14 residues. J lost 1 base, V lost 3 bases, and 2 bases had no gene match. Germline V gene sequence: CDR1 SGHRS, CDR2 YFSETQ. This CDR3 reads CASSSGQENTEAFF. DNA for the CDR3: TGCGCCAGCAGCTCGGGACAGGAGAACACTGAAGCTTTCTTT.

The V and J genes are TRBV28 and TRBJ2-3; unclear D gene. Trimming removed 5 bases at V and 8 bases at J, with 11 bases between. The length of the CDR3 is 12 residues. Germline V CDR1 and CDR2: MDHEN, SYDVKM. The CDR3 DNA reads TGTGCCAGCAGTCGGGTGGGTGTTACGCAGTATTTT. As protein: CASSRVGVTQYF.

This clone was observed many times. The chain carries TRBV7-2 and TRBJ2-4, with TRBD1 matching over 8 bases. Germline lookup yields CDR1 SGHTA and CDR2 FQGNSA. CDR3 length: 16 residues. With 1 base clipped from V and 6 bases from J, the junction kept 8 bases outside the gene matches. Here the CDR3 reads CASSLDHRGSRNIQYF. The DNA of the CDR3 is TGTGCCAGCAGCTTAGACCACAGGGGGAGTAGAAACATTCAGTACTTC.

This sequence joins TRBV30 and TRBJ1-3; 10 nucleotides line up with TRBD1. V gave up 5 bases and J gave up 3 bases; unmatched junction bases: 7. This CDR3 contains 15 residues. From germline, CDR1 is GTSNPN and CDR2 SVGIG (reference sequence). The CDR3 protein is CAWSRDRGDGNTIYF. CDR3 DNA: TGTGCCTGGTCCCGGGACAGGGGTGATGGAAACACCATATATTTT.

J is TRBJ1-4 and V is TRBV4-1; D is possibly TRBD1 (5 bases). The CDR3 totals 15 residues. Germline CDR1 reads MGHRA; CDR2 reads YSYEKL. Trimming removed 1 base from V and 3 bases from J, with 9 bases in between. The CDR3 DNA sequence: TGCGCCAGCAGCCAAGGGCAGGGCCCTAATGAAAAACTGTTTTTT. Translation: CASSQGQGPNEKLFF.

This clone was counted a few times. V and J are TRBV29-1 and TRBJ1-1; D not certain. Trimming stripped 4 bases from V and 3 bases from J, with 12 bases between. This CDR3 is built from 13 residues. In germline, CDR1 is SQVTM, CDR2 ANQGSEA. CDR3 sequence reads: CSVGGVRDTEAFF. CDR3 DNA sequence: TGCAGCGTTGGTGGGGTTCGGGACACTGAAGCTTTCTTT.

This clone has just a few counts. The chain recombines TRBV2 with TRBJ1-2; D not resolved. Per the germline V gene, CDR1 is SNHLY and CDR2 is FYNNEI. V lost 3 bases and J 10 bases, leaving 9 bases between the germline ends. The CDR3 totals 11 residues. For the CDR3, the DNA is TGTGCCAGCAGTGATCTCTACGTCTACACCTTC. The encoded protein is CASSDLYVYTF.

This clone turned up a few times. The chain couples TRBV12-5 to TRBJ2-1; 8 bases match TRBD1. The CDR3 sequence is 15 residues long. Germline trimming cut 7 bases from V and 2 bases from J; bases unmatched to any gene: 7. Germline CDR1 LGHNT, CDR2 FRNRAP. Here the CDR3 reads CASARQGRTYNEQFF. CDR3 coding DNA: TGTGCTAGTGCCCGACAGGGGAGAACCTACAATGAGCAGTTCTTC. Together with reference TRBV12-5 and TRBJ2-1, the CDR3 gives the full variable domain: DARVTQTPRHKVTEMGQEVTMRCQPILGHNTVFWYRQTMMQGLELLAYFRNRAPLDDSGMPKDRFSAEMPDATLATLKIQPSEPRDSAVYFCASARQGRTYNEQFFGPGTRLTVL.